This T cell receptor beta chain was profiled in a study of blood T cell repertoires in COVID-19. On the study more broadly: The United States, Italy and Spain provided the acute and convalescent COVID-19 samples. The analysed material was cDNA or gDNA that came from T cells, B-cell-depleted T cells, or PBMCs.

Original data processing: Using reference gene primer amplification, nucleated cell counts were estimated. Sequencing was performed with immunoSEQ multiplex PCR; in TCRdb, only in-frame clones are kept and a portion is missing. V and J calls and clone size are given by that table; D and trimming were obtained from the DNA. The data contain some 83,000 clones, roughly four fifths of them singletons. This TCR was recovered from a human donor in a cohort sampled during active COVID-19. Sequenced input: peripheral blood.

The CDR3 DNA reads as TGCGCCAGCAGCCAAGAGGGTAGGACATTTTCAGATACGCAGTATTTT. This gives the protein CASSQEGRTFSDTQYF. The rearrangement uses TRBV4-1 and TRBJ2-3; D possibly corresponds to TRBD1 (5 bases). This CDR3 is built from 16 residues. V shed 0 bases and J shed 4 bases, with 14 bases lying between them. Looked up from germline, CDR1 is MGHRA and CDR2 is YSYEKL.